A single sample is the source of the 22 T cell receptor beta chains below, sequenced in a study of cytomegalovirus exposure and HLA in healthy donors. The PCR contained 60 Vbeta and 13 Jbeta primers. TCRdb's copy holds only in-frame clones and misses some; the assay was immunoSEQ multiplex PCR. Its listing shows more than 50,000 clones. Sequencing was carried out using PBMCs. The receptors here all came from a man in his late teens or twenties in good health and CMV-seropositive.

The rearrangement joins TRBV5-1 to TRBJ2-5; possibly TRBD2 for D (6 bases). Matching the DNA end better, TRBJ2-7 makes the J call doubtful. The CDR3 is 13 amino acids. Germline-derived CDR1 and CDR2 are SGHRS and YFSETQ. The DNA for the CDR3 is TGCGCCAGCAGCCCGGCGGGATCCTACGAGCAGTACTTC. Translation gives CASSPAGSYEQYF.

This chain links TRBV30 with TRBJ1-5; 7 nucleotides agree with TRBD1. The V and J ends lost 3 bases and 6 bases, in that order; junction bases with no gene match: 8. Per the germline V gene, CDR1 is GTSNPN and CDR2 is SVGIG (reference sequence). The CDR3 has 14 residues. CDR3 in DNA: TGTGCCTGGAGGACCACAGGGGCCAGTCAGCCCCAGCATTTT. Amino acids: CAWRTTGASQPQHF.

Notes on this clone: The sample contains more than one DNA sequence encoding this CDR3. The gene calls are TRBV5-1 and TRBJ2-5; the match to TRBD1 covers 9 bases. The CDR3 runs to 15 residues. Germline lookup yields CDR1 SGHRS and CDR2 YFSETQ. V was pared by 4 bases and J by 1 base, with 5 bases of the junction left unmatched. This CDR3 is CASSLTGGTQETQYF. CDR3 DNA: TGCGCCAGCAGCCTGACAGGGGGGACCCAAGAGACCCAGTACTTC. The full variable domain, with the rest looked up from reference TRBV5-1 and TRBJ2-5, is KAGVTQTPRYLIKTRGQQVTLSCSPISGHRSVSWYQQTPGQGLQFLFEYFSETQRNKGNFPGRFSGRQFSNSRSEMNVSTLELGDSALYLCASSLTGGTQETQYFGPGTRLLVL.

The chain couples TRBV9 to TRBJ2-1, with D possibly being TRBD2 (5 bases). This CDR3 has 16 amino acids. CDR1 and CDR2 (germline): SGDLS, YYNGEE. Trimming left V 4 bases short and J 2 bases short, with 16 bases between. The CDR3 bases are TGTGCCAGCAGCCCCCTTGGGAGCGGTACCTACAATGAGCAGTTCTTC. As protein: CASSPLGSGTYNEQFF.

The rearrangement links TRBV7-9 to TRBJ2-5, with TRBD2 identical over 12 bases. TRBJ2-7 explains the end of the DNA better; the J call may be wrong. Germline V lookup: CDR1 SEHNR, CDR2 FQNEAQ (reference sequence). The length of the CDR3 is 15 residues. CDR3 nucleotides: TGTGCCAGCAGCTGGGGACTAGCGGGTTCCTACGAGCAGTACTTC. It encodes CASSWGLAGSYEQYF.

The gene calls are TRBV28 and TRBJ1-2; 10 nucleotides line up with TRBD1. This CDR3 is 15 amino acids long. Germline lookup yields CDR1 MDHEN and CDR2 SYDVKM. With V trimmed by 4 bases and J by 3 bases, 5 bases remained unmatched. The CDR3 protein is CASSSWTGGDYGYTF. CDR3 nucleotide sequence: TGTGCCAGCAGTTCATGGACAGGGGGGGACTATGGCTACACCTTC.

This chain joins TRBV19 and TRBJ1-5, with 9 bases aligning to TRBD1. This CDR3 region has 16 residues. Germline V CDR1 and CDR2: LNHDA, SQIVND (reference sequence). Trimming took 3 bases from V and 4 from J; bases not matched to a gene: 7. The CDR3 here is CASSISGQGWNQPQHF. CDR3 coding DNA: TGTGCCAGTAGTATCTCGGGACAGGGTTGGAATCAGCCCCAGCATTTT.

The genes are TRBV18 and TRBJ1-5; the match to TRBD1 covers 9 bases. J was trimmed by 10 bases and V by 4 bases; bases with no gene match: 8. CDR1 KGHSH and CDR2 LQKENI come from the germline V gene. The CDR3 extends over 14 amino acids. The CDR3 DNA sequence: TGTGCCAGCTCACTTCCGGGACAGGGATCTCCCCAGCATTTT. Translating it yields CASSLPGQGSPQHF.

CDR3 sequence (DNA): TGTGCCAGCAGCCCCCGCGCGGGCGGTAACCAAGAGACCCAGTACTTC. It translates to CASSPRAGGNQETQYF. The rearrangement uses TRBV27 and TRBJ2-5; a weak D match, TRBD2 (5 bases). V was shortened by 6 bases and J by 0 bases, with 17 bases between the two germline ends. The CDR3 has 16 residues. Germline lookup yields CDR1 MNHEY and CDR2 SMNVEV (reference sequence).

The gene calls are TRBV19 and TRBJ2-5; TRBD1 matches at 8 bases. The trim removed 6 bases at V and 2 bases at J, leaving 5 bases unmatched. This CDR3 contains 14 residues. Per the germline V gene, CDR1 is LNHDA and CDR2 is SQIVND (reference sequence). The CDR3, as DNA: TGTGCCAGTAGGGCAGGGGGCGGACAAGAGACCCAGTACTTC. Translation: CASRAGGGQETQYF.

The rearrangement uses TRBV10-3 and TRBJ1-1; 12 bases align to TRBD1. The CDR3 length is 15 residues. The junction had 6 bases not matched to a gene; V was cut back by 5 bases and J by 5 bases. Germline V CDR1 and CDR2: ENHRY, SYGVKD. CDR3 sequence reads: CAISIMGQGATEAFF. The DNA for the CDR3 is TGTGCCATCAGTATCATGGGACAGGGGGCTACTGAAGCTTTCTTT.

This chain uses TRBV30 with TRBJ1-2; TRBD1 might be the D (5 bases). Per the germline V gene, CDR1 is GTSNPN and CDR2 is SVGIG (reference sequence). This CDR3 has 15 residues. Trimming took 4 bases from V and 0 from J, leaving 15 bases between them. CDR3 residues: CAWIIGGGSNYGYTF. The DNA for the CDR3 is TGTGCCTGGATCATCGGGGGGGGGTCTAACTATGGCTACACCTTC.

This chain links TRBV7-8 with TRBJ2-7; the match to TRBD2 covers 7 bases. The CDR3 contains 15 residues. Germline V lookup: CDR1 SGHVS, CDR2 FQNEAQ. J was trimmed by 5 bases and V by 1 base; bases with no gene match: 8. CDR3 DNA: TGTGCCAGCAGCTTAGTCGGGGGGAGAGGGGACGAGCAGTACTTC. The encoded protein is CASSLVGGRGDEQYF.

Turning to this clone: Other DNA sequences in the sample encode the same CDR3. The chain's CDR3 is CASSLAGGGEQYF. CDR3 sequence (DNA): TGTGCCAGCAGTCTAGCGGGGGGAGGGGAGCAGTACTTC. The rearrangement uses TRBV6-1 and TRBJ2-7, with 11 bases aligning to TRBD2. The germline CDR1 and CDR2 sequences are MNHNS and SASEGT. CDR3 length: 13 residues. V lost 5 bases, J lost 7 bases, and 4 bases stayed unmatched.

This rearrangement joins TRBV4-1 to TRBJ2-1; D is unclear. CDR3 length equals 18 residues. The germline V and J ends were trimmed by 1 base and 0 bases, with 16 bases remaining between them. CDR1 is MGHRA and CDR2 is YSYEKL in the germline V gene. The DNA for the CDR3 is TGCGCCAGCAGCCAAGGTCGCCTAGGCCAAAGCTCCTACAATGAGCAGTTCTTC. It codes for CASSQGRLGQSSYNEQFF.

The CDR3 coding sequence is TGTGCCAGCAGCCAACTCCCTAGCGGGCAAGAGACCCAGTACTTC. The encoded protein is CASSQLPSGQETQYF. This chain joins TRBV4-2 and TRBJ2-5; TRBD2 matches 8 bases. From germline, CDR1 is LGHNA and CDR2 YNFKEQ. CDR3 length: 15 residues. J lost 2 bases, V lost 2 bases, and 4 bases had no gene match.

The chain joins TRBV6-1 to TRBJ2-4, with 12 bases aligning to TRBD2. This CDR3 is built from 14 residues. V dropped 2 bases and J dropped 8; count of bases not matched to a gene: 1. Germline CDR1 reads MNHNS; CDR2 reads SASEGT. The CDR3 nucleotides read TGTGCCAGCAGTGAACTAGCGGGAGGGGACATTCAGTACTTC. Its translation is CASSELAGGDIQYF.

V and J are TRBV9 and TRBJ2-7, with 8 bases fitting TRBD2. The V gene's germline CDR1 is SGDLS and CDR2 YYNGEE. V gave up 2 bases and J gave up 3 bases; unmatched junction bases: 4. The CDR3 is made up of 14 amino acids. CDR3 loop: CASSVRAGDYEQYF. In nucleotides, the CDR3 is TGTGCCAGCAGCGTGAGAGCGGGAGACTACGAGCAGTACTTC.

The gene calls are TRBV28 and TRBJ2-1; 8 bases are shared with TRBD2. The CDR3 extends over 17 amino acids. V dropped 5 bases and J dropped 0; count of bases not matched to a gene: 9. CDR1 is MDHEN and CDR2 is SYDVKM in the germline V gene. This CDR3 is CASSTLPGRASYNEQFF. CDR3 nucleotide sequence: TGTGCCAGCAGTACCCTACCCGGGAGGGCCTCCTACAATGAGCAGTTCTTC.

Concerning this clone itself: This is likely a read error, given that the CDR3 carries no conserved phenylalanine or tryptophan at its end. The V gene is TRBV2, the J gene TRBJ1-1; TRBD1 agrees at 9 bases. The CDR3 length is 12 residues. V trimming: 8 bases; J trimming: 6 bases; junction bases outside the gene matches: 4. Germline CDR1 is SNHLY and CDR2 is FYNNEI. The DNA of the CDR3 is TGTGCCAGCCCGACAGGGGGATCTGAAGCTTTCCTT. Its translation: CASPTGGSEAFL.

J is TRBJ2-7 and V is TRBV9; 11 bases are a match to TRBD1. The germline V gene encodes CDR1 SGDLS and CDR2 YYNGEE. V dropped 0 bases and J dropped 2; count of bases not matched to a gene: 4. The CDR3 is made up of 16 amino acids. The CDR3 DNA reads TGTGCCAGCAGCGTAGGGAGGGGACAGGGGGCCTACGAGCAGTACTTC. Translated: CASSVGRGQGAYEQYF.

The V call is TRBV6-5, the J call TRBJ2-5, with 9 nucleotides matching TRBD2. The CDR3 runs to 15 residues. Trimming at V came to 5 bases and at J to 5 bases, leaving 9 bases not matched to a gene. CDR1 is MNHEY and CDR2 is SVGAGI in the germline V gene. The CDR3 bases are TGTGCCAGCAGTAACGCGGGAGGGCCGGGGGAGACCCAGTACTTC. Protein sequence: CASSNAGGPGETQYF.